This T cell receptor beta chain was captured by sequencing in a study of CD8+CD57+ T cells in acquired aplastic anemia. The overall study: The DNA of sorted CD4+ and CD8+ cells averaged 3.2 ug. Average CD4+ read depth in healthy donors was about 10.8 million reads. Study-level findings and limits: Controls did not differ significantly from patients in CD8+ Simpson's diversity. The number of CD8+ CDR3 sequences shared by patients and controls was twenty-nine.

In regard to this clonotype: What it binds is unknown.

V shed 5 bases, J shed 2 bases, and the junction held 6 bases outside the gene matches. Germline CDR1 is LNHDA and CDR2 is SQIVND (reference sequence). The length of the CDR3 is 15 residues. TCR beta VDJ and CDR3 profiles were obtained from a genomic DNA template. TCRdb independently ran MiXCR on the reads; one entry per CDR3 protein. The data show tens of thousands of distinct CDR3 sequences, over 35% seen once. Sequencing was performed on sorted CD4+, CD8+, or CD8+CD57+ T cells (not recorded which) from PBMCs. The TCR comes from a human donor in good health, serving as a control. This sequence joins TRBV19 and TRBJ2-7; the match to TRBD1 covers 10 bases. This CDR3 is CASSSGTGAAYEQYF. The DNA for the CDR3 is TGTGCCAGTAGTTCCGGGACAGGGGCTGCCTACGAGCAGTACTTC.